Below, one TCR beta chain is given with its context. No antigen is known for it. The data were obtained in a study of shared clonotypes between healthy human individuals. General study points: The study drew on few donors, limiting represented genetic and exposure-history diversity. Relative to their counterparts shared across all four donors, non-shared clonotypes exhibited diminished generation probabilities. On the whole, naive subsets had larger estimated richness than memory subsets had.

Both subsets, CD45RA+ naive and CD45RA-negative memory, were split from the CD4+ cells. Data came from immunoSEQ multiplex PCR; TCRdb stores just in-frame clones and leaves some out. The table shows some 2,000,000 clones, with roughly 94% occurring only once. The germline V gene has CDR1 SEHNR and CDR2 FQNEAQ (reference sequence). The V segment lost 4 bases and the J segment 0 bases; nucleotides outside the gene matches: 9. This CDR3 is 18 amino acids long. The TCR originated in a young man in good health. The sequenced material came from naive CD4+ T cells sorted from blood. Regarding subset: CD45RA+ positively selected. The genes are TRBV7-9 and TRBJ1-6; 7 bases match TRBD1. The CDR3 region has the DNA TGTGCCAGCAGCTCCGACAGGGCCGTTAGCTCCTATAATTCACCCCTCCACTTT. This gives the protein CASSSDRAVSSYNSPLHF.